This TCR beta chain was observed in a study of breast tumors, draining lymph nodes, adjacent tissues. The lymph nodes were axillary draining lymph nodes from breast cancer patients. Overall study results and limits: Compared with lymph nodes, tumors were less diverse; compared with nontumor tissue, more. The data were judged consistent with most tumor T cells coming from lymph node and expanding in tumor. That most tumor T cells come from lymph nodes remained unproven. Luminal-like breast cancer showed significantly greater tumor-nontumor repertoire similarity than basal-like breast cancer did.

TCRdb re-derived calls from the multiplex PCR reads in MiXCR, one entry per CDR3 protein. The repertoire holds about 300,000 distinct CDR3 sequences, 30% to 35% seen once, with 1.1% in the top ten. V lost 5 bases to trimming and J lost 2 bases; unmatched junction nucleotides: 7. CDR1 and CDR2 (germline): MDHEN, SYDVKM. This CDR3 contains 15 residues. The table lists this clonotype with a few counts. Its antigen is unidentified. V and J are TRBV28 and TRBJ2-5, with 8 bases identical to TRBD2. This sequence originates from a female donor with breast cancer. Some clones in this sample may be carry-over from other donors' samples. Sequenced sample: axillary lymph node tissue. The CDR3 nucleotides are TGTGCCAGCAGTATCTTTACTAGCGGACAAGAGACCCAGTACTTC. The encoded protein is CASSIFTSGQETQYF.